This T cell receptor (beta chain) was captured by sequencing in a study of blood T cell repertoires in COVID-19. As for the study in general: The study drew acute and convalescent COVID-19 samples from the United States, Italy and Spain. The cDNA or gDNA used as material had been derived from T cells, B-cell-depleted T cells, or PBMCs.

With V trimmed by 4 bases and J by 0 bases, 4 bases remained unmatched. CDR3 length: 15 amino acids. Per germline, CDR1 SGHVS and CDR2 FQNEAQ. Original data processing: Estimates of nucleated cell counts were drawn from the amplification of reference gene primers. Clones were sequenced by immunoSEQ multiplex PCR, and TCRdb holds only the in-frame ones, with some missing. Clone size and V and J calls were adopted from that table, with D and trimming inferred from the DNA. Of some 47,000 clones listed, 80% to 90% are singletons. The sequence came from an elderly woman with acute or convalescent COVID-19. The chain combines TRBV7-8 with TRBJ2-3; TRBD1 matches at 7 bases. The sample comprised peripheral blood. For the CDR3, the DNA is TGTGCCAGCAGCTCGACAGGGTTGAGCACAGATACGCAGTATTTT. Residues: CASSSTGLSTDTQYF.